This T cell receptor beta chain emerged from a study of shared clonotypes between healthy human individuals. The assay was immunoSEQ multiplex PCR, and TCRdb's table has in-frame clones only and misses some. This table holds some 2.1 million clones, around 95% found once. The germline CDR1 and CDR2 sequences are MNHNS and SASEGT. V lost 1 base to trimming and J lost 12 bases; unmatched junction nucleotides: 13. There are 15 residues in the CDR3. Input material: naive CD4+ T cells sorted from blood. The subset: CD45RA+ positively selected. The sequence was obtained from a man between 18 and 29 years old in good health. The chain carries TRBV6-1 and TRBJ1-1; TRBD1 matches 8 bases. The CDR3 spells CASSEGLRGQTATFF. CDR3 nucleotide sequence: TGTGCCAGCAGTGAAGGGCTCAGGGGGCAAACAGCGACTTTCTTT.